This T cell receptor beta chain stems from a study of cytotoxic CD8 clonotypes in ibrutinib-treated CLL. The overall study: Responses comprised 24 partial and 2 complete; at median around 6 years, about 15 remained remitted and roughly 12 progressed.

Produced via immunoSEQ multiplex PCR; TCRdb's table is partial and in-frame only. Of fewer than 400,000 clones listed, roughly 70% are singletons. Germline CDR1 is SEHNR and CDR2 is FQNEAQ (reference sequence). V was shortened by 1 base and J by 6 bases, with 13 bases between the two germline ends. The CDR3 runs 14 residues. Concerning this clone itself: What it binds is not known.

Whole-study results and caveats: Contraction or stability on treatment was seen for public clonotypes, which were uncommon.

This receptor was taken from a human donor with chronic lymphocytic leukemia. V usage is TRBV7-9 and J usage is TRBJ2-7, with D perhaps matching TRBD1 (6 bases). Sequencing used PBMCs, obtained after 36 months of ibrutinib treatment. The CDR3 DNA reads as TGTGCCAGCAGCTTAGGAGGGGGACATATCGAGCAGTACTTC. This codes for CASSLGGGHIEQYF.